This T cell receptor beta chain was recorded in a study of untreated major depressive disorder. Broader study findings: Depressed patients' CD4+ T cells carried increased TRBV05-01 (Vbeta 5.1) usage versus control CD4+ T cells.

The germline V gene has CDR1 MNHNY and CDR2 SVGAGI (reference sequence). V trimming: 6 bases; J trimming: 6 bases; junction bases outside the gene matches: 5. The CDR3 is 14 residues long. Profiling relied on immunoSEQ multiplex PCR, and the TCRdb table lists in-frame clones only, not all of them. The table records some 13,000 clones, 92% of them present only once. This clone was seen only a few times. Its specificity is unknown. The sequence derives from a man aged 30 to 45 with major depressive disorder. V is TRBV6-6 and J is TRBJ2-1, with 10 nucleotides matching TRBD1. The sample taken for sequencing was CD4+ T cells from PBMCs. The CDR3 DNA is TGTGCCAGCAGGGCCGGGACAGGGGTCAATGAGCAGTTCTTC. The encoded protein is CASRAGTGVNEQFF.